Listed below are T cell receptor beta chains from one sample, sequenced in a study of shared clonotypes between healthy human individuals. This table comes from immunoSEQ multiplex PCR, and its TCRdb copy is limited to in-frame clones, with some not included. Of roughly 120,000 clones in the sample, around two thirds were seen once. Sequenced: memory CD8+ T cells sorted from blood. The receptor source for this set is a woman aged 25 to 45 in good health. Each CDR3 is given with its conserved first and last residue. D genes are given only for firm matches. The size of a clone is reported for some rows only, either as once, few or many, or as a class for expanded clones.

CDR3nt | CDR3aa | v_gene | abundance | len | j_gene | d_gene
TGTGCCAGTAGCGAAGCCAGATGGGACGGAACAGATACGCAGTATTTT | CASSEARWDGTDTQYF | TRBV19 | - | 16 | TRBJ2-3 | -
TGTGCCAGCAGCTCGGGACTAGCGATTTTGGATGAGCAGTTCTTC | CASSSGLAILDEQFF | TRBV7-6 | - | 15 | TRBJ2-1 | TRBD2
TGTGCCAGCAGTTACTCGGAAGGGCACAGCAATCAGCCCCAGCATTTT | CASSYSEGHSNQPQHF | TRBV6-5 | many | 16 | TRBJ1-5 | -
TGTGCCAGCAGTTACAAATTAGGGCCCGGAAACACCATATATTTT | CASSYKLGPGNTIYF | TRBV6-5 | - | 15 | TRBJ1-3 | -
TGTGCCAGCAGTGATTCCAAAAGACAGGCCGCTAACTATGGCTACACCTTC | CASSDSKRQAANYGYTF | TRBV2 | - | 17 | TRBJ1-2 | -
TGTGCCAGCAGTCCCTCGGACAGTCCCGGGGCCCAGCATTTT | CASSPSDSPGAQHF | TRBV27 | - | 14 | TRBJ1-5 | -
TGTGCCAGCAGTTTCTCGCTGGTTTGGAATCAGCCCCAGCATTTT | CASSFSLVWNQPQHF | TRBV28 | - | 15 | TRBJ1-5 | -
TGTGCCAGCAGCCACGAGCTGACTGGGGCCAACGTCCTGACTTTC | CASSHELTGANVLTF | TRBV11-1 | - | 15 | TRBJ2-6 | -
TGTGCCAGCAGCTTGGGGATGACAGCAAACTCCTACAATGAGCAGTTCTTC | CASSLGMTANSYNEQFF | TRBV5-8 | many | 17 | TRBJ2-1 | -
TGCGCCAGCAGAGGTAACAGGGTGGGTGAGCAGTTCTTC | CASRGNRVGEQFF | TRBV4-1 | - | 13 | TRBJ2-1 | -
TGTGCCAGCAGTTTAGCTCCACTAGGCACAGATACGCAGTATTTT | CASSLAPLGTDTQYF | TRBV27 | - | 15 | TRBJ2-3 | -
TGTGCCAGCAGCCCCACACTCCCATCCTACGAGCAGTACTTC | CASSPTLPSYEQYF | TRBV7-7 | - | 14 | TRBJ2-7 | -
TGCGCCAGCAGCCTAGACTGGGGTAGAGAAAAACTGTTTTTT | CASSLDWGREKLFF | TRBV5-1 | - | 14 | TRBJ1-4 | -
TGCGCCAGCAGCCAAGATGTGGTGAACACTGAAGCTTTCTTT | CASSQDVVNTEAFF | TRBV4-1 | few | 14 | TRBJ1-1 | -
TGTGCCAGTATGCGATCCACTAGCGGGGCTTACAATGAGCAGTTCTTC | CASMRSTSGAYNEQFF | TRBV19 | - | 16 | TRBJ2-1 | TRBD2
TGTGCCAGCAGTGGGAAGAAGACTAGCGGGATTAGCTACGAGCAGTACTTC | CASSGKKTSGISYEQYF | TRBV25-1 | many | 17 | TRBJ2-7 | TRBD2
TGTGCCAGCAGTGAGGACAGGGTTCTCGAGCAGTACTTC | CASSEDRVLEQYF | TRBV25-1 | - | 13 | TRBJ2-7 | TRBD1
TGTGCCAGCAGCTTGGATGGGACTAGCGCTCTTGAGCAGTTCTTC | CASSLDGTSALEQFF | TRBV5-4 | - | 15 | TRBJ2-1 | TRBD2
TGCGCCAGCAGCTTGGTCGACAGGGTGCTGAGGGAGCAGTACTTC | CASSLVDRVLREQYF | TRBV5-1 | once | 15 | TRBJ2-7 | TRBD1
TGTGCCAGCATGGTCAGAGGACACTATATCTCTGGAAACACCATATATTTT | CASMVRGHYISGNTIYF | TRBV2 | few | 17 | TRBJ1-3 | -
TGTGCCAGCCCCCGGCTAGCCACCTGCACAGATACGCAGTATTTT | CASPRLATCTDTQYF | TRBV6-5 | - | 15 | TRBJ2-3 | -
TGTGCCAGCAGCCCCTGGACTTGCGGGAGACCCCCCTACAATGAGCAGTTCTTC | CASSPWTCGRPPYNEQFF | TRBV7-3 | - | 18 | TRBJ2-1 | TRBD2
TGTGCCAGCAGCGAGGACAGGATCTATGGCTACACCTTC | CASSEDRIYGYTF | TRBV7-2 | - | 13 | TRBJ1-2 | TRBD1
TGTGCCAGCAGTTCGGGGGGCAGGTACACCGGGGAGCTGTTTTTT | CASSSGGRYTGELFF | TRBV28 | - | 15 | TRBJ2-2 | -
TGTGCCAGCAGCCGGTTCGCAGGAAGCGACCGGGAGCTGTTTTTT | CASSRFAGSDRELFF | TRBV11-1 | - | 15 | TRBJ2-2 | -
TGTGCCAGCTCGCTTACAGGGGGCGCGGAGACCCAGTACTTC | CASSLTGGAETQYF | TRBV18 | - | 14 | TRBJ2-5 | TRBD1
TGTGCCAGCAGATATATCTTGGGGGCTGAAGCTTTCTTT | CASRYILGAEAFF | TRBV6-1 | - | 13 | TRBJ1-1 | -
TGTGCCAGCAGCCGTAACGACAGGGTCTTCGGAAACACCATATATTTT | CASSRNDRVFGNTIYF | TRBV11-1 | - | 16 | TRBJ1-3 | TRBD1
TGTGCCAGCAGCCCCCAGCGGGATAACAATGAGCAGTTCTTC | CASSPQRDNNEQFF | TRBV7-2 | - | 14 | TRBJ2-1 | TRBD2
TGTGCCAGCAGTCCGTGGGGTTATTCCTCTCAGCCCCAGCATTTT | CASSPWGYSSQPQHF | TRBV6-1 | few | 15 | TRBJ1-5 | -
TGTGCCAGCAGTTACTCGGAACGCCCCCAAGAGACCCAGTACTTC | CASSYSERPQETQYF | TRBV6-5 | - | 15 | TRBJ2-5 | -
TGCGCCAGCAGCCAAGTAGCTAAGGCTGGAGATACGCAGTATTTT | CASSQVAKAGDTQYF | TRBV4-1 | - | 15 | TRBJ2-3 | -
TGCAGCGTGGAGGGGGCGAGGTTGAGTGAAGCTTTCTTT | CSVEGARLSEAFF | TRBV29-1 | - | 13 | TRBJ1-1 | TRBD1
TGTGCCACCAGCATTAGGGGGAACACTGAAGCTTTCTTT | CATSIRGNTEAFF | TRBV15 | once | 13 | TRBJ1-1 | -
TGTGCCAGCAGTAGCCCTCCAGCGGGAGGAGCCTACGAGCAGTACTTC | CASSSPPAGGAYEQYF | TRBV28 | - | 16 | TRBJ2-7 | TRBD2
TGCGCCAGCAGCTTGGGACAGGGATTAGAGTATGGCTACACCTTC | CASSLGQGLEYGYTF | TRBV5-1 | - | 15 | TRBJ1-2 | TRBD1
TGTGCCAGCAGCTTACGGGTTAGGGGGCTGCCGAACACTGAAGCTTTCTTT | CASSLRVRGLPNTEAFF | TRBV7-8 | - | 17 | TRBJ1-1 | TRBD1
TGTGCCAGCAGCTTCGACAGGTACAATGAGCAGTTCTTC | CASSFDRYNEQFF | TRBV5-6 | - | 13 | TRBJ2-1 | -
TGCAGCGTTGAAGAGCAGGTTAGCACAGATACGCAGTATTTT | CSVEEQVSTDTQYF | TRBV29-1 | - | 14 | TRBJ2-3 | -
TGCGCCAGCAGCCAAGATTACAGGGCAGCTGGGGCCAACGTCCTGACTTTC | CASSQDYRAAGANVLTF | TRBV4-1 | - | 17 | TRBJ2-6 | -